This T cell receptor (beta chain) appears in the sequencing data of a study of cytomegalovirus exposure and HLA in healthy donors. The study ran its PCR with 60 Vbeta and 13 Jbeta primers. The assay was immunoSEQ multiplex PCR, and TCRdb's table has in-frame clones only and misses some. The sample records about 190,000 clones, around 75% being singletons. Per germline, CDR1 SNHLY and CDR2 FYNNEI. Deletions cut 4 bases from V and 6 bases from J, with 17 bases between. This CDR3 contains 15 residues. Sequences were obtained from PBMCs. The chain employs TRBV2 and TRBJ2-3, with D perhaps TRBD2 (6 bases). The TCR comes from a woman under 40 in good health and CMV-seronegative. The CDR3 DNA reads as TGTGCCAGCAGTGTGCGGGGCGCGTTAAGGGATACGCAGTATTTT. Amino acid sequence: CASSVRGALRDTQYF.